The rows below give T cell receptor beta chains drawn from one sample of a study of human T cells and chemical hapten exposure. TCRdb used MiXCR to reprocess the RACE reads, holding one entry per CDR3 protein. Altogether under 200,000 distinct CDR3 sequences are present, 25% to 35% being singletons, with the ten largest covering 2.1%. Sequencing was performed on whole blood, taken in connection with sensitization to the hapten diphenylcyclopropenone (DPC). The source is a woman under 30 with alopecia areata. Some clones in this sample may be carry-over from other donors' samples. The CDR3 runs from the conserved cysteine through the conserved F or W. The D gene is left open where the match is weak. For some rows the clone size is stated as once, few or many, or as a class when expanded; others skip it.

V gene	J gene	D gene	clone size	CDR3 DNA	CDR3 protein
TRBV29-1	TRBJ2-7	NA	few	TGCAGCGTTGAATCCCCAATATCCGGGACACTCTACGAGCAGTACTTC	CSVESPISGTLYEQYF
TRBV4-1	TRBJ2-5	NA	NA	TGCGCCAGCAGCCAAGCCCCAGATAATCTAGGGACCCAGTACTTC	CASSQAPDNLGTQYF
TRBV10-3	TRBJ2-5	NA	few	TGTGCCATCAGTGAGTCTTCTCGGCCCGGAGAGACCCAGTACTTC	CAISESSRPGETQYF
TRBV27	TRBJ2-7	NA	few	TGTGCCAGCAGTTTGGCGGGGCCCTACGAGCAGTACTTC	CASSLAGPYEQYF
TRBV7-2	TRBJ2-3	NA	NA	TGTGCCAGCAGCTTAGCTCCGCGAGGCACAGATACGCAGTATTTT	CASSLAPRGTDTQYF
TRBV7-3	TRBJ2-3	NA	few	TGTGCCCCGCGCGCGGATACGCAGTATTTT	CAPRADTQYF
TRBV5-1	TRBJ2-7	NA	NA	TGCGCCAGCAGCCCACTAGCAAGGAGCTCCTACGAGCAGTACTTC	CASSPLARSSYEQYF
TRBV5-1	TRBJ1-5	NA	few	TGCGCCAGCAGCTTGGCGGGTGCGCTCAATCAGCCCCAGCATTTT	CASSLAGALNQPQHF
TRBV29-1	TRBJ2-3	TRBD2	few	TGCGGCGTTGAAGATCGTGGCGGGAGGACAGATACGCAGTATTTT	CGVEDRGGRTDTQYF
TRBV7-2	TRBJ2-7	TRBD2	NA	TGTGCCAGCAGTCCCGCGGGTAGCGGGGCTCGCGGGGAGCAGTACTTC	CASSPAGSGARGEQYF
TRBV29-1	TRBJ1-4	NA	many	TGCAGCGTTGGGGAACAGGAGAAACTGTTTTTT	CSVGEQEKLFF
TRBV6-6	TRBJ1-2	TRBD1	few	TGTGCCAGCACTCATTCCGGGACAGGCTATGGCTACACCTTC	CASTHSGTGYGYTF
TRBV20-1	TRBJ2-1	TRBD2	few	TGCAGTGCTAGAGATCGGGGACTATCCAATGAGCAGTTCTTC	CSARDRGLSNEQFF
TRBV2	TRBJ2-5	NA	few	TGTGCCAGCAGAGTAGGACAGACCGAGACCCAGTACTTC	CASRVGQTETQYF
TRBV6-5	TRBJ2-7	NA	NA	TGTGCCAGCGGTCAGGGGGGCGAGCAGTACTTC	CASGQGGEQYF
TRBV11-2	TRBJ1-4	NA	NA	TGTGCCAGCAGCTTCCAGGGAAAAGGTGAAAAACTGTTTTTT	CASSFQGKGEKLFF
TRBV29-1	TRBJ2-5	NA	NA	TGCAGCATTCGGGGTCAAGAGACCCAGTACTTC	CSIRGQETQYF
TRBV9	TRBJ2-7	NA	NA	TGTGCCAGCAGCATGGGACAAAGCTACGAGCAGTACTTC	CASSMGQSYEQYF
TRBV3-1	TRBJ1-1	NA	few	TGTGCCAGCAGCCACGGGGGGGACACTGAAGCTTTCTTT	CASSHGGDTEAFF
TRBV7-2	TRBJ1-5	TRBD1	few	TGTGCCAGCAGCCGACAGGGGGGAGGACAGCCCCAGCATTTT	CASSRQGGGQPQHF